Shown below are 21 T cell receptor beta chains from a single sample sequenced in a study of OX40 agonist ivuxolimab in advanced cancers. The method was immunoSEQ multiplex PCR; TCRdb's version includes in-frame clones alone and lacks a portion of them. The sample includes fewer than 65,000 clones, around 89% seen only once; the top ten take about 2%. The sample here was CD4+ or CD8+ T cells sorted from blood, taken in a trial of the OX40 agonist ivuxolimab. Source of these receptors: an adult with an advanced solid tumor such as melanoma, head and neck, liver or kidney cancer.

The J gene is TRBJ2-7, the V gene TRBV30; D gene uncertain. The germline V and J ends were trimmed by 0 bases and 4 bases, with 10 bases remaining between them. CDR1 and CDR2 (germline): GTSNPN, SVGIG (reference sequence). The CDR3 length is 13 residues. The chain's CDR3 is CAWSVRTSYEQYF. The CDR3 region has the DNA TGTGCCTGGAGTGTACGGACCTCATACGAGCAGTACTTC. The full variable domain, its missing parts supplied by reference TRBV30 and TRBJ2-7, is SQTIHQWPATLVQPVGSPLSLECTVEGTSNPNLYWYRQAAGRGLQLLFYSVGIGQISSEVPQNLSASRPQDRQFILSSKKLLLSDSGFYLCAWSVRTSYEQYFGPGTRLTVT.

This chain links TRBV5-4 with TRBJ1-2; D is undetermined. Trimming left V 4 bases short and J 7 bases short, with 14 bases between. From germline, CDR1 is SGHNT and CDR2 YYREEE (reference sequence). This CDR3 contains 13 residues. CDR3 sequence (DNA): TGTGCCAGCAGCCCCTTCGCCCGGAGTGGCTACACCTTC. This encodes CASSPFARSGYTF. The entire variable domain, with the rest obtained from reference TRBV5-4 and TRBJ1-2, is as follows: ETGVTQSPTHLIKTRGQQVTLRCSSQSGHNTVSWYQQALGQGPQFIFQYYREEENGRGNFPPRFSGLQFPNYSSELNVNALELDDSALYLCASSPFARSGYTFGSGTRLTVV.

This chain links TRBV6-5 with TRBJ1-1; D perhaps matches TRBD1 (5 bases). CDR3 length: 12 residues. V lost 6 bases to trimming and J lost 5 bases, with 10 bases between them. Per the germline V gene, CDR1 is MNHEY and CDR2 is SVGAGI. The CDR3 DNA follows: TGTGCCAGCAGGGGGCGCAGGACTGAAGCTTTCTTT. Protein product: CASRGRRTEAFF.

This clone came up a few times. The chain links TRBV29-1 to TRBJ1-1, with D perhaps matching TRBD1 (6 bases). The length of the CDR3 is 16 residues. Germline V lookup: CDR1 SQVTM, CDR2 ANQGSEA. V dropped 6 bases and J dropped 0 bases, with 20 bases sitting between them. CDR3 DNA: TGCAGCGTGGGGGGTGTAAGACAGGCCGTGAACACTGAAGCTTTCTTT. Translation gives CSVGGVRQAVNTEAFF.

This sequence joins TRBV11-3 and TRBJ2-1, with 7 bases lining up with TRBD2. This CDR3 is built from 17 residues. Per germline, CDR1 SGHNT and CDR2 YENEEA. The ends lost 2 bases at V and 2 bases at J; junction bases unmatched: 9. Written as DNA, the CDR3 is TGTGCCAGCAGCTTAAACGGCGGGAGCGGAACCTACAATGAGCAGTTCTTC. This translates into CASSLNGGSGTYNEQFF.

The CDR3 sequence: CASSLEDGGARQYF. The CDR3 DNA reads as TGTGCCAGCAGCTTAGAGGATGGCGGTGCTCGGCAGTACTTC. The chain employs TRBV13 and TRBJ2-7; D unresolved. V shed 1 base and J shed 9 bases, with 16 bases lying between them. The CDR3 loop spans 14 amino acids. The germline V gene has CDR1 PRHDT and CDR2 FYEKMQ (reference sequence).

The gene calls are TRBV6-5 and TRBJ1-6; D is undetermined. Germline V gives CDR1 MNHEY, CDR2 SVGAGI. Trimming cost V 6 bases and J 8 bases, with 8 bases left between them. This CDR3 comprises 12 residues. This CDR3 is CASSYLDSPLHF. CDR3 bases: TGTGCCAGCAGCTACCTAGATTCACCCCTCCACTTT.

This clone was observed a handful of times. J is TRBJ2-5 and V is TRBV2; TRBD1 is a possible D gene (6 bases). The CDR3 consists of 15 residues. CDR1 is SNHLY, CDR2 FYNNEI, per germline. V shed 7 bases and J shed 2 bases, with 17 bases lying between them. In DNA, the CDR3 is TGTGCCAGCACATCGGCCGGGACACCTCAAGAGACCCAGTACTTC. Encoded protein: CASTSAGTPQETQYF.

The chain carries TRBV19 and TRBJ1-1; 9 bases agree with TRBD1. The CDR3 sequence is 13 residues long. V lost 5 bases to trimming and J lost 4 bases; unmatched junction nucleotides: 2. Germline V gives CDR1 LNHDA, CDR2 SQIVND (reference sequence). In DNA form, the CDR3 reads TGTGCCAGTAGTTGGGACAGGGCCACTGAAGCTTTCTTT. It specifies CASSWDRATEAFF.

The rearrangement joins TRBV2 to TRBJ1-1; D is undetermined. This CDR3 has 13 amino acids. Per the germline V gene, CDR1 is SNHLY and CDR2 is FYNNEI. Trimming removed 1 base from V and 8 bases from J, with 11 bases in between. CDR3 region: CASSEGPLREAFF. As DNA, the CDR3 is TGTGCCAGCAGTGAAGGACCATTGCGAGAAGCTTTCTTT.

This chain joins TRBV9 and TRBJ2-5; D might be TRBD2 (5 bases). This CDR3 contains 13 residues. Trimming shortened V by 4 bases and J by 5 bases, and 12 bases separated the two germline ends. Germline CDR1 is SGDLS and CDR2 is YYNGEE. In DNA, the CDR3 is TGTGCCAGCAGCCCACACCCGGGGGAGACCCAGTACTTC. Translation: CASSPHPGETQYF.

The CDR3 region is CASSQDGGYTYNEQFF. CDR3 sequence (DNA): TGTGCCAGCAGCCAAGATGGGGGCTACACATACAATGAGCAGTTCTTC. The genes are TRBV4-2 and TRBJ2-1, with D possibly matching TRBD1 (6 bases). Looked up from germline, CDR1 is LGHNA and CDR2 is YNFKEQ. V was shortened by 0 bases and J by 4 bases, with 13 bases between the two germline ends. The CDR3 sequence is 16 residues long.

The rearrangement links TRBV5-1 to TRBJ2-2; D ambiguous. The CDR3 has 16 residues. Germline CDR1 and CDR2: SGHRS and YFSETQ. The ends were cut back, 3 bases at V and 0 bases at J, with 12 bases in the middle. The CDR3 is CASSSDVGANTGELFF. The CDR3, as DNA: TGCGCCAGCAGCTCGGACGTGGGTGCGAACACCGGGGAGCTGTTTTTT.

Points on this clone: Distinct nucleotide sequences in the sample also encode this CDR3. The chain employs TRBV27 and TRBJ2-3; D not resolved. This CDR3 region has 14 residues. V lost 0 bases, J lost 1 base, and 5 bases lay in between. CDR1 is MNHEY, CDR2 SMNVEV, per germline (reference sequence). The CDR3 DNA follows: TGTGCCAGCAGTTTATCGGCGGGCACAGATACGCAGTATTTT. Amino acids: CASSLSAGTDTQYF.

The chain joins TRBV5-1 to TRBJ1-6; 7 bases match TRBD1. Germline V CDR1 and CDR2: SGHRS, YFSETQ. The CDR3 has 14 residues. The V segment lost 4 bases and the J segment 5 bases; nucleotides outside the gene matches: 3. The DNA for the CDR3 is TGCGCCAGCAGCCTGGGACAGAATAATTCACCCCTCCACTTT. Protein product: CASSLGQNNSPLHF.

The V and J genes are TRBV6-1 and TRBJ1-2; 7 nucleotides match TRBD1. Unmatched junction bases numbered 12, after V lost 1 base and J lost 10 bases. This CDR3 contains 15 residues. The V gene's germline CDR1 is MNHNS and CDR2 SASEGT. For the CDR3, the DNA is TGTGCCAGCAGTGAAGTTCCCCCTAGACAGGGATACTACACCTTC. Residues: CASSEVPPRQGYYTF.

This rearrangement joins TRBV7-2 to TRBJ2-1, with 12 bases lining up with TRBD2. CDR1 is SGHTA and CDR2 is FQGNSA in the germline V gene. J gave up 9 bases and V 8 bases, and 20 bases lay outside the gene matches. The CDR3 runs to 18 residues. This chain's CDR3 is CASSKTSGSAVQFSEQFF. The CDR3 nucleotides read TGTGCCAGCTCGAAGACTAGCGGGAGTGCGGTACAATTTAGTGAGCAGTTCTTC.

The chain recombines TRBV5-8 with TRBJ2-7, with D hard to call. In germline, CDR1 is SGHTS, CDR2 YDEGEE. The CDR3 extends over 13 amino acids. Trimming shortened V by 5 bases and J by 1 base, and 10 bases separated the two germline ends. CDR3 nucleotide sequence: TGTGCCAGCAGATCACTATCGTCCTACGAGCAGTACTTC. Translation: CASRSLSSYEQYF.

The table lists this clone with a count of one. The rearrangement links TRBV11-2 to TRBJ2-7, with a tentative D call TRBD2 (5 bases). V was clipped by 5 bases and J by 0 bases, with 17 bases between them. Germline CDR1 and CDR2: SGHAT and FQNNGV. This CDR3 spans 16 amino acids. The CDR3 DNA follows: TGTGCCAGCAGCCCCGCGGTAGCGACCAGCTCCTACGAGCAGTACTTC. It encodes CASSPAVATSSYEQYF.

In regard to this clone: The DNA is omitted, as the CDR3 cannot be located on it reliably, and the CDR3 follows TCRdb's listing. This chain connects TRBV5-1 to TRBJ2-2; the DNA was not compared with TRBD2, the D call given in the table. Looked up from germline, CDR1 is SGHRS and CDR2 is YFSETQ. The CDR3 totals 14 residues, both ends included. The CDR3 protein is CASSLTGEAGSCFF.

There are a few counts of this clone. The chain joins TRBV30 to TRBJ1-1; D ambiguous. The CDR3 length is 13 residues. The germline V gene has CDR1 GTSNPN and CDR2 SVGIG (reference sequence). Between the trimmed V and J ends, which lost 2 bases and 5 bases, there was a span of 12 bases. The CDR3 region has the DNA TGTGCCTGGAGTCTGATGGTTAGAACTGAAGCTTTCTTT. Protein product: CAWSLMVRTEAFF. Full variable domain (outside the CDR3, taken from reference TRBV30 and TRBJ1-1): SQTIHQWPATLVQPVGSPLSLECTVEGTSNPNLYWYRQAAGRGLQLLFYSVGIGQISSEVPQNLSASRPQDRQFILSSKKLLLSDSGFYLCAWSLMVRTEAFFGQGTRLTVV.